This T cell receptor (beta chain) was sequenced for a study of blood T cell repertoires in COVID-19. The CDR3 covers 14 residues. V was shortened by 7 bases and J by 4 bases, with 13 bases between the two germline ends. Germline loops: CDR1 MRHNA, CDR2 SNTAGT. This clone was observed once. Per the original data handling: By means of reference gene primer amplification, nucleated cell counts were estimated. The method was immunoSEQ multiplex PCR; TCRdb's version includes in-frame clones alone and lacks a portion of them. The V and J calls and clone size were taken over from that table, and D and trimming were inferred from the DNA. The data contain some 60,000 clones, around 83% of them singletons.

The specimen sequenced was peripheral blood. This sequence joins TRBV6-4 and TRBJ1-4; D remains ambiguous. The TCR was taken from a woman at least 80 years old with acute or convalescent COVID-19. The CDR3: CASKATANNEKLFF. Here the CDR3 DNA reads TGTGCCAGCAAAGCGACGGCGAATAATGAAAAACTGTTTTTT.